Listed here are 25 T cell receptor beta chains from one sample, sequenced in a study of cytomegalovirus exposure and HLA in healthy donors. 13 Jbeta primers and 60 Vbeta primers were used for the PCR. Sequenced by immunoSEQ multiplex PCR; TCRdb stores in-frame clones only, minus some. In the table there are 100,000 or so clones, about 81% of which are singletons. The sequencing sample was made of PBMCs. Every receptor here comes from a man aged 40-49 years in good health and CMV-seronegative.

This clone showed up just a few times. The chain carries TRBV28 and TRBJ1-6; tentative D call: TRBD1 (6 bases). Germline values: CDR1 MDHEN, CDR2 SYDVKM. Trimming left V 7 bases short and J 8 bases short, with 18 bases between. This CDR3 spans 15 amino acids. The DNA for the CDR3 is TGTGCCAGCACCGAACAGGGACGGTGGGATTCACCCCTCCACTTT. It is translated as CASTEQGRWDSPLHF.

This chain connects TRBV5-1 to TRBJ2-7, with 11 bases aligning to TRBD1. V shed 2 bases, J shed 9 bases, and the junction held 10 bases outside the gene matches. This CDR3 comprises 15 residues. Per the germline V gene, CDR1 is SGHRS and CDR2 is YFSETQ. CDR3 sequence (DNA): TGCGCCAGCAGCTTTGAGGGACAGGGGGTATCGGCGCAGTACTTC. Amino acid sequence: CASSFEGQGVSAQYF.

This sequence joins TRBV28 and TRBJ2-6; the D is unclear. This CDR3 region has 17 residues. Between the trimmed V and J ends, which lost 7 bases and 0 bases, there was a span of 16 bases. CDR1 MDHEN and CDR2 SYDVKM come from the germline V gene. CDR3 bases: TGTGCCAGCATCCCCGGTGCCTTTTACTCTGGGGCCAACGTCCTGACTTTC. Encoded protein: CASIPGAFYSGANVLTF.

This chain links TRBV15 with TRBJ1-3; possible D gene TRBD1, 5 bases. Trimming left V 1 base short and J 2 bases short, with 21 bases between. Germline V CDR1 and CDR2: LNHNV, YYDKDF (reference sequence). The CDR3 extends over 19 amino acids. The CDR3 reads CATSRGLVGLTVPGNTIYF. DNA of the CDR3: TGTGCCACCAGCAGAGGGTTGGTGGGACTCACGGTCCCTGGAAACACCATATATTTT.

The rearrangement links TRBV7-8 to TRBJ2-7; 10 positions agree with TRBD1. CDR1 SGHVS and CDR2 FQNEAQ come from the germline V gene. The CDR3 consists of 15 residues. V lost 2 bases, J lost 4 bases, and 5 bases stayed unmatched. The CDR3 loop is CASSLMTGGSYEQYF. The CDR3 nucleotides are TGTGCCAGCAGCTTAATGACAGGGGGCAGTTACGAGCAGTACTTC.

The chain employs TRBV5-6 and TRBJ2-1, with TRBD1 matching over 12 bases. The CDR3 has 18 residues. The J segment lost 6 bases and the V segment lost 3 bases, leaving 13 bases of the junction unmatched. CDR1 and CDR2 (germline): SGHDT, YYEEEE. CDR3 bases: TGTGCCAGCAGCTGGGACAGGGGGCACTCAGGCGGGGGCAATGAGCAGTTCTTC. This gives the protein CASSWDRGHSGGGNEQFF.

The V gene is TRBV30, the J gene TRBJ2-7; tentatively, D is TRBD1 (5 bases). The V end was cut by 0 bases, the J end by 3 bases, with 12 bases between. The CDR3 sequence is 14 residues long. In germline, CDR1 is GTSNPN, CDR2 SVGIG (reference sequence). DNA of the CDR3: TGTGCCTGGAGTGTACCCAGGGTTAGCTACGAGCAGTACTTC. Translation: CAWSVPRVSYEQYF.

This clone has more than one count but fewer than ten. The chain recombines TRBV29-1 with TRBJ1-4; TRBD1 might be the D (5 bases). The CDR3 totals 12 residues. Per the germline V gene, CDR1 is SQVTM and CDR2 is ANQGSEA. V was pared by 5 bases and J by 5 bases, with 9 bases between. CDR3 DNA: TGCAGCGTTTTGGCAGGGAATGAAAAACTGTTTTTT. Its protein is CSVLAGNEKLFF.

There are a few counts of this clone. The chain links TRBV21-1 to TRBJ1-2. TRBV21-1 is flagged as a pseudogene. This CDR3 has 13 residues. The CDR3 bases are TGTGCCAGCAGTTCGGGTACTAACTATGGCTACACCTTC. Its protein is CASSSGTNYGYTF.

The V and J genes are TRBV19 and TRBJ2-5, with D maybe TRBD2 (7 bases). Germline CDR1 reads LNHDA; CDR2 reads SQIVND (reference sequence). The CDR3 is 14 residues long. V lost 3 bases and J 5 bases, leaving 13 bases between the germline ends. The CDR3 sequence: CASSMLQGGETQYF. As DNA, the CDR3 is TGTGCCAGTAGTATGCTACAGGGAGGGGAGACCCAGTACTTC.

V and J are TRBV27 and TRBJ2-5, with TRBD1 as a possible D gene (6 bases). Germline-derived CDR1 and CDR2 are MNHEY and SMNVEV (reference sequence). CDR3 length: 14 amino acids. V lost 4 bases and J 4 bases, leaving 13 bases between the germline ends. CDR3 in amino acids: CASSSSGAGETQYF. The CDR3 DNA sequence: TGTGCCAGCAGTTCATCAGGGGCAGGAGAGACCCAGTACTTC.

This sequence joins TRBV27 and TRBJ2-7, with 8 bases that match TRBD1. The V gene's germline CDR1 is MNHEY and CDR2 SMNVEV (reference sequence). The CDR3 runs to 16 residues. The V and J ends lost 5 bases and 2 bases, in that order; junction bases with no gene match: 11. CDR3 sequence reads: CASSPPAQGAPYEQYF. In DNA, the CDR3 is TGTGCCAGCAGTCCCCCCGCCCAGGGGGCCCCCTACGAGCAGTACTTC.

The rearrangement joins TRBV7-2 to TRBJ1-2; D perhaps matches TRBD1 (5 bases). In germline, CDR1 is SGHTA, CDR2 FQGNSA. V lost 4 bases to trimming and J lost 4 bases, with 19 bases between them. This CDR3 contains 16 residues. The CDR3 nucleotides are TGTGCCAGCAGCTCTGGCCCTCCGGGAGGGGCCTATGGCTACACCTTC. Protein product: CASSSGPPGGAYGYTF.

The CDR3 sequence: CASSHTGTTIYEQYF. In DNA form, the CDR3 reads TGTGCCAGCAGCCACACAGGAACGACGATTTACGAGCAGTACTTC. V is TRBV14 and J is TRBJ2-7, with D tentatively TRBD1 (5 bases). The CDR3 totals 15 residues. The V end was cut by 3 bases, the J end by 4 bases, with 16 bases between. Germline CDR1 is SGHDN and CDR2 is FVKESK.

This clone was detected a few times. DNA of the CDR3: TGTGCCAGTCGACAGGGAAGACCCCCCCTAAATGAGCAGTTCTTC. Amino acid sequence: CASRQGRPPLNEQFF. This chain uses TRBV19 with TRBJ2-1; 7 positions agree with TRBD1. CDR3 length: 15 amino acids. Germline V lookup: CDR1 LNHDA, CDR2 SQIVND (reference sequence). With 8 bases clipped from V and 7 bases from J, the junction kept 14 bases outside the gene matches.

This rearrangement joins TRBV5-1 to TRBJ1-2; TRBD1 matches 7 bases. The CDR3 covers 16 residues. Germline V CDR1 and CDR2: SGHRS, YFSETQ. V lost 1 base and J lost 8; bases outside the gene matches: 14. CDR3: CASSLNRGRIIEGYTF. CDR3 nucleotides: TGCGCCAGCAGCTTGAACAGGGGAAGAATTATCGAAGGCTACACCTTC.

The gene calls are TRBV4-3 and TRBJ2-2; D might be TRBD2 (7 bases). The CDR3 is made up of 14 amino acids. V shed 0 bases and J shed 6 bases, with 8 bases lying between them. The V gene's germline CDR1 is LGHNA and CDR2 YSLEER. CDR3 in amino acids: CASSQEGGAGELFF. DNA for the CDR3: TGCGCCAGCAGCCAAGAAGGGGGGGCCGGGGAGCTGTTTTTT.

The genes are TRBV7-2 and TRBJ2-1, with 7 bases matching TRBD2. Per the germline V gene, CDR1 is SGHTA and CDR2 is FQGNSA. The junction had 7 bases not matched to a gene; V was cut back by 2 bases and J by 9 bases. The CDR3 is made up of 14 amino acids. Here the CDR3 reads CASSLTGEGGEQFF. CDR3 DNA sequence: TGTGCCAGCAGCTTAACTGGGGAGGGCGGTGAGCAGTTCTTC. Based on the CDR3 plus reference TRBV7-2 and TRBJ2-1, the full variable domain is GAGVSQSPSNKVTEKGKDVELRCDPISGHTALYWYRQSLGQGLEFLIYFQGNSAPDKSGLPSDRFSAERTGGSVSTLTIQRTQQEDSAVYLCASSLTGEGGEQFFGPGTRLTVL.

The rearrangement joins TRBV5-1 to TRBJ1-1; 7 bases map to TRBD1. CDR1 and CDR2 (germline): SGHRS, YFSETQ. The CDR3 is 15 residues long. After removal of 2 bases from V and 0 bases from J, the junction contained 4 bases not matched to a gene. Written as DNA, the CDR3 is TGCGCCAGCAGCTTATTGGGACAGCTGAACACTGAAGCTTTCTTT. Its translation: CASSLLGQLNTEAFF.

This clone was found a few times. The chain recombines TRBV6-5 with TRBJ1-2; possibly TRBD1 for D (5 bases). Per germline, CDR1 MNHEY and CDR2 SVGAGI. The CDR3 has 15 amino acids. Trimming cost V 0 bases and J 2 bases, with 10 bases left between them. In nucleotides, the CDR3 is TGTGCCAGCAGTTACTCAGGGGATGAGAACTATGGCTACACCTTC. Translating gives CASSYSGDENYGYTF.

The chain joins TRBV6-6 to TRBJ2-1; D might be TRBD2 (6 bases). V gave up 5 bases and J gave up 9 bases, with 14 bases separating them. Germline V gene sequence: CDR1 MNHNY, CDR2 SVGAGI (reference sequence). CDR3 size: 13 residues. For the CDR3, the DNA is TGTGCCAGCAGTCTACTGGTGGGGGGTGAGCAGTTCTTC. Its translation is CASSLLVGGEQFF.

The chain is built from TRBV2 and TRBJ2-6; no definite D call. Deletions cut 1 base from V and 4 bases from J, with 11 bases between. In germline, CDR1 is SNHLY, CDR2 FYNNEI. The CDR3 runs 16 residues. CDR3 sequence (DNA): TGTGCCAGCAGTGAAGTGCCCCTCGCGGGGGCCAACGTCCTGACTTTC. Protein product: CASSEVPLAGANVLTF.

V and J are TRBV5-6 and TRBJ2-5; 8 positions match TRBD2. V lost 4 bases and J lost 4; bases outside the gene matches: 12. Germline lookup yields CDR1 SGHDT and CDR2 YYEEEE. The CDR3 is 16 residues long. The CDR3 DNA follows: TGTGCCAGCAGCACTAAACTAGCGGTGGGAGGAGAGACCCAGTACTTC. Protein product: CASSTKLAVGGETQYF.

V gene TRBV5-1 combines with J gene TRBJ1-4; 11 positions match TRBD1. CDR1 is SGHRS and CDR2 is YFSETQ in the germline V gene. The CDR3 sequence is 16 residues long. V lost 4 bases, J lost 2 bases, and 4 bases stayed unmatched. CDR3 bases: TGCGCCAGCAGCCTGGGACAGGGGGGGACTAATGAAAAACTGTTTTTT. Translation gives CASSLGQGGTNEKLFF.

This chain uses TRBV27 with TRBJ1-6; 9 positions match TRBD1. Germline V gene lookup returns CDR1 MNHEY and CDR2 SMNVEV (reference sequence). The CDR3 covers 15 residues. V gave up 3 bases and J gave up 9 bases; unmatched junction bases: 6. The CDR3, as DNA: TGTGCCAGCAGTTTTGGGGGACAGGGACCTTCACCCCTCCACTTT. This codes for CASSFGGQGPSPLHF.